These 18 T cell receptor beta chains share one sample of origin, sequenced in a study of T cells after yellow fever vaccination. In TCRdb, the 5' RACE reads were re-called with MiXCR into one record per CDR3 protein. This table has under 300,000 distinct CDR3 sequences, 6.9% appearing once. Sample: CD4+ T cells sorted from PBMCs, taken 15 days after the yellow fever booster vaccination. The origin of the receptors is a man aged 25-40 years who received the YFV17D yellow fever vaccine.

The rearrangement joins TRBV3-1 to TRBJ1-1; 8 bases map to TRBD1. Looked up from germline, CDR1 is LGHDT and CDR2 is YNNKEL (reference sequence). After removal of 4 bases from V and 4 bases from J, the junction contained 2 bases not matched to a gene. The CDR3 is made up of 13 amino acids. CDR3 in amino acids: CASSLRGPTEAFF. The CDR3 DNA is TGTGCCAGCAGCCTCAGGGGGCCCACTGAAGCTTTCTTT.

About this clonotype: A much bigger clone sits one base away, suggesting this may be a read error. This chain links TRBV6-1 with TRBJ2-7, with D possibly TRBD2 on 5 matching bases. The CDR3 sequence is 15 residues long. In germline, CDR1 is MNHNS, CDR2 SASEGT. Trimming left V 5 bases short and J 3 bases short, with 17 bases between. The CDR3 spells CASSQLGSMIYEQYF. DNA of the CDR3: TGTGCCAGCAGTCAACTTGGGAGTATGATCTACGAGCAGTACTTC.

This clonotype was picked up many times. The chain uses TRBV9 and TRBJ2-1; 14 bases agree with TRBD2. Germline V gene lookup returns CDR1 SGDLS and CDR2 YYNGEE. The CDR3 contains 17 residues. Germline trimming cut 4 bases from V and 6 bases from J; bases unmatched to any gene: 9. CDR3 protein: CASSSLPGLAGANEQFF. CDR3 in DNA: TGTGCCAGCAGCTCCTTACCGGGACTAGCGGGAGCCAATGAGCAGTTCTTC.

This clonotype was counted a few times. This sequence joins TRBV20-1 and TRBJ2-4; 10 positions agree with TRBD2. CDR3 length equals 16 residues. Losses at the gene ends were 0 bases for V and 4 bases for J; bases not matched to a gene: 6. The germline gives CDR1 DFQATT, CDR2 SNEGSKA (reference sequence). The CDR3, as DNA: TGCAGTGCTAGAGAATCGGGACTAGCGTTAAAAAACATTCAGTACTTC. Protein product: CSARESGLALKNIQYF.

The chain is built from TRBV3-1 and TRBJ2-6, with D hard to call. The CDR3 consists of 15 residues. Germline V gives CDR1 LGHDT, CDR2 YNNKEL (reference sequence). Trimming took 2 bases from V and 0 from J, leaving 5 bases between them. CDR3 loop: CASSQSFSGANVLTF. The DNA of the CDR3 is TGTGCCAGCAGCCAATCTTTCTCTGGGGCCAACGTCCTGACTTTC.

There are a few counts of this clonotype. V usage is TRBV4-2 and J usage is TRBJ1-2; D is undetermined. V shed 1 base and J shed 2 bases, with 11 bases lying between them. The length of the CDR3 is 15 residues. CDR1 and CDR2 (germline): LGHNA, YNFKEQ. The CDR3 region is CASSQGASENYGYTF. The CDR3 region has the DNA TGTGCCAGCAGCCAAGGAGCTTCAGAGAACTATGGCTACACCTTC.

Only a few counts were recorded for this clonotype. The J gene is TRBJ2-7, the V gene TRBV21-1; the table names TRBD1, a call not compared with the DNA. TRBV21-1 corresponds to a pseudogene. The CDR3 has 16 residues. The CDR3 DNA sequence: TGTGCCAGCAGCTTTCCCGGAGACGGGAGCTCCTACGAGCAGTACTTC. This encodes CASSFPGDGSSYEQYF.

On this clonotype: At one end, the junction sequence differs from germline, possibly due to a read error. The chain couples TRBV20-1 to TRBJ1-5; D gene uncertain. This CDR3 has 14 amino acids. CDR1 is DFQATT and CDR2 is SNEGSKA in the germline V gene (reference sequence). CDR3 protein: CSARNPGSKQPQHF. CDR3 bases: TGCAGTGCTAGAAACCCCGGTAGCAAGCAGCCCCAGCATTTT.

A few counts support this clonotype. The CDR3 sequence: CASSLAGDRAYEQYF. The CDR3 coding sequence is TGTGCCAGCAGCTTAGCAGGGGACAGAGCCTACGAGCAGTACTTC. The V and J genes are TRBV7-6 and TRBJ2-7, with 7 positions matching TRBD1. Germline V gene lookup returns CDR1 SGHVS and CDR2 FNYEAQ. J was trimmed by 2 bases and V by 0 bases; bases with no gene match: 4. The CDR3 length is 15 residues.

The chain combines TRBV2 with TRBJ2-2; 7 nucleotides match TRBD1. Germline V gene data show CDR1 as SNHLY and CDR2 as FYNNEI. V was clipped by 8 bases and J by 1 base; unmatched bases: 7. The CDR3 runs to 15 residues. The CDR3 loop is CASRDRVGNTGELFF. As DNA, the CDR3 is TGTGCCAGCCGAGACAGGGTGGGGAACACCGGGGAGCTGTTTTTT.

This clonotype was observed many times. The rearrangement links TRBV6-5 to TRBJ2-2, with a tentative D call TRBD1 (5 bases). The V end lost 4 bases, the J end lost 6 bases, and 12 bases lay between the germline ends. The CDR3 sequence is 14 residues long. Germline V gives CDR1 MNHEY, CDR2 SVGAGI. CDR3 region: CASSWGRSPGELFF. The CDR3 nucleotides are TGTGCCAGCAGTTGGGGCAGGTCTCCCGGGGAGCTGTTTTTT.

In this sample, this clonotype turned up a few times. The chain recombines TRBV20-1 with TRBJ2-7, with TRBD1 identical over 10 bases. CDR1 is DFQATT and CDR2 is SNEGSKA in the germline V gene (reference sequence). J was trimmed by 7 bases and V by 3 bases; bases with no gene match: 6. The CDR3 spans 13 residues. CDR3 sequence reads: CSASDRGRGEQYF. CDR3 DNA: TGCAGTGCTAGCGACAGGGGGCGAGGGGAGCAGTACTTC.

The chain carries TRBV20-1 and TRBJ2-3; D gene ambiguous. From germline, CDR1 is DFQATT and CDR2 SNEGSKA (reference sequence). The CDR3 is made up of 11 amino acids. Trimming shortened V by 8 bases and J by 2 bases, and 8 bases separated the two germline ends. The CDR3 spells CSRQLTDTQYF. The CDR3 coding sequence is TGCAGTCGGCAGCTCACAGATACGCAGTATTTT.

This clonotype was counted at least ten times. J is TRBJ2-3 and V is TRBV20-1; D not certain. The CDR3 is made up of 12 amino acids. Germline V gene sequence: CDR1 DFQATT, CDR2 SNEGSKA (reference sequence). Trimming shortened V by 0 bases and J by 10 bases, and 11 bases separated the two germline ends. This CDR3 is CSARDSRIAQYF. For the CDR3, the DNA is TGCAGTGCTAGAGATTCCAGAATCGCGCAGTATTTT.

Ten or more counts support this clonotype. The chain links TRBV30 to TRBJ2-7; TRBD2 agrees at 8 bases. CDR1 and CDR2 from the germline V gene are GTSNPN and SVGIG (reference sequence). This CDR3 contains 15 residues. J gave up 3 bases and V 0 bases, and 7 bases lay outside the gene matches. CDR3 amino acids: CAWSVNSLAGYEQYF. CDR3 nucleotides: TGTGCCTGGAGTGTAAACTCGCTAGCGGGCTACGAGCAGTACTTC.

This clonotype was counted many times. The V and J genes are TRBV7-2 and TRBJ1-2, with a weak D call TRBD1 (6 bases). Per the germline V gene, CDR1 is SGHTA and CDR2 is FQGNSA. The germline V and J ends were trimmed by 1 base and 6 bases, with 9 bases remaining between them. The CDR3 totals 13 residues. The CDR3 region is CASSLEAGDGYTF. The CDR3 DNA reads TGTGCCAGCAGCTTAGAGGCAGGGGATGGCTACACCTTC.

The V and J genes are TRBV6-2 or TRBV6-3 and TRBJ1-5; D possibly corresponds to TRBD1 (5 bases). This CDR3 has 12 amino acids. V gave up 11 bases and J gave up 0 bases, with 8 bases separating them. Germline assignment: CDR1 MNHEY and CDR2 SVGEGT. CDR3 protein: CASTDSNQPQHF. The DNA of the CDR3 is TGTGCCTCGACAGATAGCAATCAGCCCCAGCATTTT.

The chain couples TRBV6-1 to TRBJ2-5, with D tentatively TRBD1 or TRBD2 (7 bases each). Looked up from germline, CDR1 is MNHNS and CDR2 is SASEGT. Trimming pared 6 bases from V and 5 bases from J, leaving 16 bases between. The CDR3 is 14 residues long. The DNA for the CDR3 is TGTGCCAGCAGCCAACAGGGGAGGGTGGAGACCCAGTACTTC. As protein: CASSQQGRVETQYF.